This entry lists 17 T cell receptor beta chains sequenced from one sample in a study of blood T cells in healthy people across ages. Using a J-beta primer mix together with a sample-barcoded 5' primer, a second PCR was run for roughly 6 to 11 cycles. One entry per CDR3 protein results from TCRdb running MiXCR on the 5' RACE reads. Altogether 980,000 or so distinct CDR3 sequences are present, around 48% being singletons, with the ten largest covering about an eighth. What was sequenced was blood. The receptors were sampled from a man aged 25 to 45 in good health.

The chain carries TRBV12-3 or TRBV12-4 and TRBJ1-1; D is unclear. CDR3 size: 15 residues. Trimming took 4 bases from V and 1 from J, leaving 13 bases between them. The chain's CDR3 is CASSSKRGENTEAFF. The DNA for the CDR3 is TGTGCCAGCAGTTCTAAACGGGGAGAGAACACTGAAGCTTTCTTT.

The chain uses TRBV27 and TRBJ1-6, with D hard to call. Germline V gives CDR1 MNHEY, CDR2 SMNVEV (reference sequence). V was trimmed by 2 bases and J by 8 bases, leaving 10 bases between them. The CDR3 has 14 residues. The CDR3 nucleotides read TGTGCCAGCAGTTTAGGGGATGGGGATTCACCCCTCCACTTT. Protein product: CASSLGDGDSPLHF.

The chain employs TRBV12-3 or TRBV12-4 and TRBJ2-1, with 9 bases lining up with TRBD2. This CDR3 comprises 13 residues. Trimming removed 7 bases from V and 5 bases from J; junction bases left unmatched: 3. CDR3 amino acids: CASTASGDNEQFF. CDR3 nucleotides: TGTGCCAGCACGGCTAGCGGGGACAATGAGCAGTTCTTC.

This clonotype was detected many times. The chain joins TRBV29-1 to TRBJ2-1, with D tentatively TRBD1 or TRBD2 (6 bases each). V was clipped by 6 bases and J by 10 bases, with 16 bases between them. Looked up from germline, CDR1 is SQVTM and CDR2 is ANQGSEA. The CDR3 sequence is 12 residues long. The CDR3, as DNA: TGCAGCGTCACTCTAGGGGGGCGGGAGCAGTTCTTC. Translated: CSVTLGGREQFF.

The rearrangement links TRBV5-1 to TRBJ1-4; D gene unclear. V dropped 0 bases and J dropped 3 bases, with 9 bases sitting between them. The CDR3 spans 15 residues. The germline CDR1 and CDR2 sequences are SGHRS and YFSETQ. The CDR3 coding sequence is TGCGCCAGCAGCTTGGCCGGCACATCTAATGAAAAACTGTTTTTT. Amino acids: CASSLAGTSNEKLFF.

The V gene is TRBV2, the J gene TRBJ1-5; the D is unclear. Trimming stripped 3 bases from V and 0 bases from J, with 15 bases between. CDR1 is SNHLY, CDR2 FYNNEI, per germline. The CDR3 is 17 amino acids. CDR3 in amino acids: CASSESGSPYSNQPQHF. CDR3 nucleotides: TGTGCCAGCAGTGAGAGTGGGAGCCCTTATAGCAATCAGCCCCAGCATTTT.

The rearrangement links TRBV4-1 to TRBJ1-1, with D perhaps TRBD1 (6 bases). Germline CDR1 MGHRA, CDR2 YSYEKL. The CDR3 is made up of 17 amino acids. V was pared by 0 bases and J by 2 bases, with 16 bases between. This CDR3 reads CASSQDATDRTNTEAFF. DNA of the CDR3: TGCGCCAGCAGCCAAGACGCCACCGACAGGACTAACACTGAAGCTTTCTTT.

This clonotype was recorded a few times. The gene calls are TRBV6-1 and TRBJ2-7; unclear D gene. V was trimmed by 7 bases and J by 9 bases, leaving 13 bases between them. This CDR3 spans 11 amino acids. CDR1 and CDR2 (germline): MNHNS, SASEGT. The CDR3 nucleotides read TGTGCCAGCAATTCGGGTTTGGGGCAGTACTTC. This codes for CASNSGLGQYF.

As to this clonotype: One end of the junction fails to match germline, which may point to a read error. The genes are TRBV20-1 and TRBJ1-1; D uncertain. The CDR3 runs 13 residues. Germline assignment: CDR1 DFQATT and CDR2 SNEGSKA (reference sequence). The CDR3 sequence: CSARAQPNTEAFF. In DNA form, the CDR3 reads TGCAGTGCTAGAGCACAGCCGAACACGGAAGCTTTCTTT.

The sample holds a few counts of this clonotype. CDR3 protein: CSVRKGGGYEQYF. CDR3 bases: TGCAGCGTCCGTAAAGGGGGCGGTTACGAGCAGTACTTC. V is TRBV29-1 and J is TRBJ2-7, with TRBD1 matching over 7 bases. CDR3 length: 13 amino acids. V lost 6 bases to trimming and J lost 4 bases; unmatched junction nucleotides: 9. Germline lookup yields CDR1 SQVTM and CDR2 ANQGSEA.

This clonotype was detected only a few times. V is TRBV2 and J is TRBJ2-7; D gene unclear. Germline lookup yields CDR1 SNHLY and CDR2 FYNNEI. This CDR3 contains 10 residues. V gave up 3 bases and J gave up 6 bases, with 3 bases separating them. DNA of the CDR3: TGTGCCAGCAGTGAGGTCGAGCAGTACTTC. Protein product: CASSEVEQYF.

The V call is TRBV7-9, the J call TRBJ2-1; 11 bases match TRBD1. J gave up 7 bases and V 6 bases, and 5 bases lay outside the gene matches. CDR1 and CDR2 (germline): SEHNR, FQNEAQ (reference sequence). This CDR3 contains 14 residues. The CDR3 DNA reads TGTGCCAGCAGACCCGGGACAGGGGGGAATGAGCAGTTCTTC. Translated, it gives CASRPGTGGNEQFF.

In this sample, this clonotype turned up many times. The chain uses TRBV6-2 or TRBV6-3 and TRBJ2-7; D unresolved. Germline values: CDR1 MNHEY, CDR2 SVGEGT. This CDR3 comprises 11 residues. The V gene lost 6 bases and the J gene lost 2 bases, with 5 bases spanning the gap. CDR3: CASRKAYEQYF. The CDR3 nucleotides read TGTGCCAGCAGAAAGGCCTACGAGCAGTACTTC.

V is TRBV7-2 and J is TRBJ2-2; D might be TRBD2 (6 bases). This CDR3 has 16 residues. The germline gives CDR1 SGHTA, CDR2 FQGNSA. V was trimmed by 7 bases and J by 0 bases, leaving 15 bases between them. Written as DNA, the CDR3 is TGTGCCAGCATCCGCGGGGAACTTGCGAACACCGGGGAGCTGTTTTTT. This translates into CASIRGELANTGELFF.

A word on this clonotype: The junction and the germline gene differ at one end; a read error may be behind it. V usage is TRBV4-2 and J usage is TRBJ2-3; D is ambiguous. Germline CDR1 and CDR2: LGHNA and YNFKEQ. The CDR3 consists of 14 residues. The CDR3 loop is CASSEDPSTDTQYF. CDR3 nucleotides: TGTGCCAGCAGCGAAGATCCGAGCACAGATACGCAGTATTTT.

V and J are TRBV5-5 and TRBJ2-5; D gene ambiguous. This CDR3 has 15 residues. Per germline, CDR1 SGHKS and CDR2 YYEKEE (reference sequence). V dropped 0 bases and J dropped 1 base, with 10 bases sitting between them. CDR3 nucleotides: TGTGCCAGCAGCTTGGGACTCCATAGCCAAGAGACCCAGTACTTC. Translated, it gives CASSLGLHSQETQYF.

This clonotype was found a few times. This chain joins TRBV25-1 and TRBJ2-4; no clear D gene. The CDR3 runs 20 residues. Germline CDR1 and CDR2: MGHDK and SYGVNS. V lost 3 bases to trimming and J lost 0 bases, with 24 bases between them. Here the CDR3 DNA reads TGTGCCAGCAGTGAGCTGTACGGAACCATGGTGGCTTTAGCCAAAAACATTCAGTACTTC. Protein sequence: CASSELYGTMVALAKNIQYF.